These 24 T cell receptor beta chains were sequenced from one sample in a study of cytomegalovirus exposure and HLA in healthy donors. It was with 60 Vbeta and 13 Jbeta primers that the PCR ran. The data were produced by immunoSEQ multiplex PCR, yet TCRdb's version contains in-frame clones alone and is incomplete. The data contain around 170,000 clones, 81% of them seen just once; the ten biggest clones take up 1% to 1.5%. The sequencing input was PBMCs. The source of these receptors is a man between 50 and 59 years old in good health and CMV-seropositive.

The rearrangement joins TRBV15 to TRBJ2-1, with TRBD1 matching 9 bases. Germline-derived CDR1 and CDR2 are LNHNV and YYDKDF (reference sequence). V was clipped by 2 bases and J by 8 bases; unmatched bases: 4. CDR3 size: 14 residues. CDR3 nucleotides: TGTGCCACCAGCAGACCGGGACAGGGTTATGAGCAGTTCTTC. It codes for CATSRPGQGYEQFF.

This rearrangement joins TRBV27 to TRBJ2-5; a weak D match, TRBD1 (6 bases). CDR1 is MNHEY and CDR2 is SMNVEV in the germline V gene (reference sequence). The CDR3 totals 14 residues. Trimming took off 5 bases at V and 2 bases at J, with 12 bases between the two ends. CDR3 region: CASSHWTVQETQYF. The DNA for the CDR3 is TGTGCCAGCAGTCACTGGACAGTACAAGAGACCCAGTACTTC.

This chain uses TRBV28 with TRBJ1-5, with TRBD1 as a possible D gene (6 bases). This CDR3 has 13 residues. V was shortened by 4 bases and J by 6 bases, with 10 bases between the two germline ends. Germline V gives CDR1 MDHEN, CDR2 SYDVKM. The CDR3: CASSSTGFQPQHF. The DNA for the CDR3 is TGTGCCAGCAGTTCGACAGGTTTTCAGCCCCAGCATTTT. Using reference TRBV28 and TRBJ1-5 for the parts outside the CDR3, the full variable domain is DVKVTQSSRYLVKRTGEKVFLECVQDMDHENMFWYRQDPGLGLRLIYFSYDVKMKEKGDIPEGYSVSREKKERFSLILESASTNQTSMYLCASSSTGFQPQHFGDGTRLSIL.

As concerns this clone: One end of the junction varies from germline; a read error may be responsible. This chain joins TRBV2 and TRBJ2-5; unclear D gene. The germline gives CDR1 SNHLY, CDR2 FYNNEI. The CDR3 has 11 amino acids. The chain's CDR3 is CANSVRETQYF. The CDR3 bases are TGTGCCAACAGTGTTCGAGAGACCCAGTACTTC.

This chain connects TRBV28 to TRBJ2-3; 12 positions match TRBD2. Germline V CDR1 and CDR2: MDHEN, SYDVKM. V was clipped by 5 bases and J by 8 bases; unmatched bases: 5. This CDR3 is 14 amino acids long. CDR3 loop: CASSRQTSGSTQYF. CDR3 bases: TGTGCCAGCAGTCGCCAGACTAGCGGGAGTACGCAGTATTTT.

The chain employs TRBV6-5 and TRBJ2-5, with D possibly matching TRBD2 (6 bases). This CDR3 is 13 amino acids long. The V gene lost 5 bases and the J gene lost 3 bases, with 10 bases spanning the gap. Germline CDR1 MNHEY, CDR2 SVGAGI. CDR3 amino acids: CASSLGEEETQYF. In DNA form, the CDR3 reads TGTGCCAGCAGTCTAGGGGAGGAAGAGACCCAGTACTTC.

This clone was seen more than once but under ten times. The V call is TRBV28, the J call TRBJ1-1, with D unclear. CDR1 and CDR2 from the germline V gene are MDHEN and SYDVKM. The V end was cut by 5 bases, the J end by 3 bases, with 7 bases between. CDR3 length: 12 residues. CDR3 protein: CASSQRDTEAFF. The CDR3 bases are TGTGCCAGCAGTCAACGGGACACTGAAGCTTTCTTT.

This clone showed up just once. The chain's CDR3 is CASSNLGRTSGRTDTQYF. CDR3 DNA: TGCGCCAGCAGCAACTTAGGCCGGACTAGCGGACGCACAGATACGCAGTATTTT. V usage is TRBV4-1 and J usage is TRBJ2-3, with 10 bases aligning to TRBD2. The V and J ends lost 5 bases and 1 base, in that order; junction bases with no gene match: 12. From germline, CDR1 is MGHRA and CDR2 YSYEKL. CDR3 size: 18 residues.

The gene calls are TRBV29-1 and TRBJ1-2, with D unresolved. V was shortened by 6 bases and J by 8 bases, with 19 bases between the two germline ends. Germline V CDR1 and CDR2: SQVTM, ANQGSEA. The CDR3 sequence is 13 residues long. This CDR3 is CSVLRRESDGYTF. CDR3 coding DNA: TGCAGCGTGTTGCGTCGGGAAAGTGACGGCTACACCTTC.

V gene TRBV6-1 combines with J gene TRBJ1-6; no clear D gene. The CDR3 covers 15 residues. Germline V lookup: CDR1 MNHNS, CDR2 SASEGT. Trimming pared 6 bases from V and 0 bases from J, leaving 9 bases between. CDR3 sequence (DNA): TGTGCCAGCAGGGCGGAGAACTCCTATAATTCACCCCTCCACTTT. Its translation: CASRAENSYNSPLHF.

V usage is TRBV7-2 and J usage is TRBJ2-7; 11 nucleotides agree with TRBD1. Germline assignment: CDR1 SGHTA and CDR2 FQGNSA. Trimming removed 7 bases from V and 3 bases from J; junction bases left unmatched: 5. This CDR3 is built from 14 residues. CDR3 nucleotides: TGTGCCAGCACTCGGGACAGGGGGGACTACGAGCAGTACTTC. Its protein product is CASTRDRGDYEQYF.

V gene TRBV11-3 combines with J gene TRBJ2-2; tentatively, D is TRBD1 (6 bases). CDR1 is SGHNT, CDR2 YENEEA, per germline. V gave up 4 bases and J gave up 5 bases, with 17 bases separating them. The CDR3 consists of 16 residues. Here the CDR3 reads CASSSGSTTGTGELFF. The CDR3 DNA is TGTGCCAGCAGCTCCGGCTCGACTACAGGGACCGGGGAGCTGTTTTTT.

CDR3 DNA: TGTGCCAGCAGCGTAGGACAGGGGCGCAATGAGCAGTTCTTC. Amino acids: CASSVGQGRNEQFF. V is TRBV9 and J is TRBJ2-1, with 8 nucleotides matching TRBD1. The CDR3 sequence is 14 residues long. CDR1 is SGDLS and CDR2 is YYNGEE in the germline V gene. V lost 0 bases to trimming and J lost 6 bases; unmatched junction nucleotides: 2.

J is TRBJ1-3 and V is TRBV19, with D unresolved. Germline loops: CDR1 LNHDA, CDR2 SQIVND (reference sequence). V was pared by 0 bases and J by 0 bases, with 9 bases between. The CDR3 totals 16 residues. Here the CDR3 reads CASSIDRGDSGNTIYF. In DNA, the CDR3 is TGTGCCAGTAGTATAGATCGGGGAGACTCTGGAAACACCATATATTTT.

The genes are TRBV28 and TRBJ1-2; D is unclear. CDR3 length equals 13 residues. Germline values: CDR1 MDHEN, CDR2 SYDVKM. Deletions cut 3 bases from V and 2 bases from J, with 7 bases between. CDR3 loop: CASSFGQNYGYTF. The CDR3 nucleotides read TGTGCCAGCAGTTTTGGGCAGAACTATGGCTACACCTTC.

The DNA of the CDR3 is TGTGCCAGCTCTTCCCGGACACCTAACACTGAAGCTTTCTTT. Its translation is CASSSRTPNTEAFF. The rearrangement links TRBV7-8 to TRBJ1-1; a weak D match, TRBD1 (5 bases). The CDR3 runs to 14 residues. V was shortened by 8 bases and J by 2 bases, with 15 bases between the two germline ends. Germline lookup yields CDR1 SGHVS and CDR2 FQNEAQ.

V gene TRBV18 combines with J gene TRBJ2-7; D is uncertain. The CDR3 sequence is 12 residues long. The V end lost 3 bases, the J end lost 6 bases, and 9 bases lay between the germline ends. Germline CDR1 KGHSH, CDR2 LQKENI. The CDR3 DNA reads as TGTGCCAGCTCACCGGCAGTTCGCGAGCAGTACTTC. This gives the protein CASSPAVREQYF. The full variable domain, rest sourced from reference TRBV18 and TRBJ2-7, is NAGVMQNPRHLVRRRGQEARLRCSPMKGHSHVYWYRQLPEEGLKFMVYLQKENIIDESGMPKERFSAEFPKEGPSILRIQQVVRGDSAAYFCASSPAVREQYFGPGTRLTVT.

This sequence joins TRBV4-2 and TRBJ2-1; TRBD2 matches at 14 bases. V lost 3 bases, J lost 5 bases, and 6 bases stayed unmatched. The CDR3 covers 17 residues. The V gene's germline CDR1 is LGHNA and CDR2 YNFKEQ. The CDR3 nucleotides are TGTGCCAGCAGCCAGGGACTAGCGGGGGAGCTAAACAATGAGCAGTTCTTC. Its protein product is CASSQGLAGELNNEQFF.

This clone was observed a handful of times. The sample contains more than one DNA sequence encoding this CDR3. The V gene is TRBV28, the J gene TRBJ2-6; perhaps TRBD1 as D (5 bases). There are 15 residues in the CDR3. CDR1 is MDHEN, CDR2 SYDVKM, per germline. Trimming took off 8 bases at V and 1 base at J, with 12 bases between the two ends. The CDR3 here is CASRSQGSGANVLTF. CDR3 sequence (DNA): TGTGCCAGCCGTTCCCAGGGATCTGGGGCCAACGTCCTGACTTTC.

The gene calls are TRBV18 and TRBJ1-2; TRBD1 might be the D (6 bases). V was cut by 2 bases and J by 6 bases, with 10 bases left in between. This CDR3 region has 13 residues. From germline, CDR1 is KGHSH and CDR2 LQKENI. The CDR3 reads CASSPWGQDGYTF. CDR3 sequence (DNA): TGTGCCAGCTCACCATGGGGGCAGGATGGCTACACCTTC.

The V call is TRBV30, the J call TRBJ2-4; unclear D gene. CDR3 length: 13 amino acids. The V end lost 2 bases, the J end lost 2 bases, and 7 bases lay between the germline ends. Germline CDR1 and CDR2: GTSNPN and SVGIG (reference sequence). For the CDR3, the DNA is TGTGCCTGGAGTCCGGAGTCCAAAAACATTCAGTACTTC. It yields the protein CAWSPESKNIQYF. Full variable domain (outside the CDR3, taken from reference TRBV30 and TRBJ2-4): SQTIHQWPATLVQPVGSPLSLECTVEGTSNPNLYWYRQAAGRGLQLLFYSVGIGQISSEVPQNLSASRPQDRQFILSSKKLLLSDSGFYLCAWSPESKNIQYFGAGTRLSVL.

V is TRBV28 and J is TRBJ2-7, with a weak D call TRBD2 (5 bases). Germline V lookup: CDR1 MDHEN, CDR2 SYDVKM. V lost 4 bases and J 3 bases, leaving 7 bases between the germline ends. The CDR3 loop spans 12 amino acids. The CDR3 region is CASSSEGYEQYF. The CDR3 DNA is TGTGCCAGCAGTTCCGAGGGCTACGAGCAGTACTTC.

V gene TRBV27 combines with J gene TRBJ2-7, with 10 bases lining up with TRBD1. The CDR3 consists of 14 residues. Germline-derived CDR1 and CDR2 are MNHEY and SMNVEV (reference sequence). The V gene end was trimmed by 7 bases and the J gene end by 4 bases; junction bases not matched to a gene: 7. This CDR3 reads CASNRQGAGYEQYF. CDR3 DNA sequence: TGTGCCAGCAATAGACAGGGGGCAGGGTACGAGCAGTACTTC.

Here the CDR3 reads CATSVGRSSYEQYF. DNA for the CDR3: TGTGCCACTTCGGTGGGCCGTAGCTCCTACGAGCAGTACTTC. The chain employs TRBV19 and TRBJ2-7; the D is unclear. V dropped 10 bases and J dropped 0 bases, with 16 bases sitting between them. Germline CDR1 is LNHDA and CDR2 is SQIVND (reference sequence). There are 14 residues in the CDR3.